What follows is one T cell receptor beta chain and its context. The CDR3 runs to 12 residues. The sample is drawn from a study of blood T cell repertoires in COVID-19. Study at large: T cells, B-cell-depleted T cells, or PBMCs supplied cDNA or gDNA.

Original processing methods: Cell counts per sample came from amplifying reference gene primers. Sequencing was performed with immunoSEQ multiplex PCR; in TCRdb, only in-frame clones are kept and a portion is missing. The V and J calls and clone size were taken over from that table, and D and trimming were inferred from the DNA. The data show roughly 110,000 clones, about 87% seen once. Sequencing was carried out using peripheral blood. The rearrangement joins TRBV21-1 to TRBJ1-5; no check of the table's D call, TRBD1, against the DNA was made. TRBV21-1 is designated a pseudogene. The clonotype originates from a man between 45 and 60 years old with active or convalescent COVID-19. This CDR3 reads CASVTQGQPQHF. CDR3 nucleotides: TGTGCCAGCGTAACGCAGGGACAGCCCCAGCATTTT.